This T cell receptor (beta chain) stems from a study of blood T cell repertoires in COVID-19. Study-level information: The United States, Italy and Spain were the sources of the acute and convalescent COVID-19 samples. The cDNA or gDNA used as material had been derived from T cells, B-cell-depleted T cells, or PBMCs.

As handled by the study authors: Amplification with reference gene primers provided the estimates of nucleated cell counts. The table came from immunoSEQ multiplex PCR; TCRdb's copy has only in-frame clones and leaves some out. The DNA was the basis for D and trimming; V, J and clone size are from that table. This table has tens of thousands of clones, around nine tenths appearing once. Germline loops: CDR1 SEHNR, CDR2 FQNEAQ (reference sequence). Trimming shortened V by 5 bases and J by 0 bases, and 11 bases separated the two germline ends. The CDR3 has 15 amino acids. The specimen was peripheral blood. This TCR came from a human donor in a cohort sampled during active COVID-19. This sequence joins TRBV7-9 and TRBJ2-1; perhaps TRBD2 as D (6 bases). The CDR3 here is CASSPRLDSYNEQFF. CDR3 DNA: TGTGCCAGCAGCCCCAGACTAGACTCCTACAATGAGCAGTTCTTC.